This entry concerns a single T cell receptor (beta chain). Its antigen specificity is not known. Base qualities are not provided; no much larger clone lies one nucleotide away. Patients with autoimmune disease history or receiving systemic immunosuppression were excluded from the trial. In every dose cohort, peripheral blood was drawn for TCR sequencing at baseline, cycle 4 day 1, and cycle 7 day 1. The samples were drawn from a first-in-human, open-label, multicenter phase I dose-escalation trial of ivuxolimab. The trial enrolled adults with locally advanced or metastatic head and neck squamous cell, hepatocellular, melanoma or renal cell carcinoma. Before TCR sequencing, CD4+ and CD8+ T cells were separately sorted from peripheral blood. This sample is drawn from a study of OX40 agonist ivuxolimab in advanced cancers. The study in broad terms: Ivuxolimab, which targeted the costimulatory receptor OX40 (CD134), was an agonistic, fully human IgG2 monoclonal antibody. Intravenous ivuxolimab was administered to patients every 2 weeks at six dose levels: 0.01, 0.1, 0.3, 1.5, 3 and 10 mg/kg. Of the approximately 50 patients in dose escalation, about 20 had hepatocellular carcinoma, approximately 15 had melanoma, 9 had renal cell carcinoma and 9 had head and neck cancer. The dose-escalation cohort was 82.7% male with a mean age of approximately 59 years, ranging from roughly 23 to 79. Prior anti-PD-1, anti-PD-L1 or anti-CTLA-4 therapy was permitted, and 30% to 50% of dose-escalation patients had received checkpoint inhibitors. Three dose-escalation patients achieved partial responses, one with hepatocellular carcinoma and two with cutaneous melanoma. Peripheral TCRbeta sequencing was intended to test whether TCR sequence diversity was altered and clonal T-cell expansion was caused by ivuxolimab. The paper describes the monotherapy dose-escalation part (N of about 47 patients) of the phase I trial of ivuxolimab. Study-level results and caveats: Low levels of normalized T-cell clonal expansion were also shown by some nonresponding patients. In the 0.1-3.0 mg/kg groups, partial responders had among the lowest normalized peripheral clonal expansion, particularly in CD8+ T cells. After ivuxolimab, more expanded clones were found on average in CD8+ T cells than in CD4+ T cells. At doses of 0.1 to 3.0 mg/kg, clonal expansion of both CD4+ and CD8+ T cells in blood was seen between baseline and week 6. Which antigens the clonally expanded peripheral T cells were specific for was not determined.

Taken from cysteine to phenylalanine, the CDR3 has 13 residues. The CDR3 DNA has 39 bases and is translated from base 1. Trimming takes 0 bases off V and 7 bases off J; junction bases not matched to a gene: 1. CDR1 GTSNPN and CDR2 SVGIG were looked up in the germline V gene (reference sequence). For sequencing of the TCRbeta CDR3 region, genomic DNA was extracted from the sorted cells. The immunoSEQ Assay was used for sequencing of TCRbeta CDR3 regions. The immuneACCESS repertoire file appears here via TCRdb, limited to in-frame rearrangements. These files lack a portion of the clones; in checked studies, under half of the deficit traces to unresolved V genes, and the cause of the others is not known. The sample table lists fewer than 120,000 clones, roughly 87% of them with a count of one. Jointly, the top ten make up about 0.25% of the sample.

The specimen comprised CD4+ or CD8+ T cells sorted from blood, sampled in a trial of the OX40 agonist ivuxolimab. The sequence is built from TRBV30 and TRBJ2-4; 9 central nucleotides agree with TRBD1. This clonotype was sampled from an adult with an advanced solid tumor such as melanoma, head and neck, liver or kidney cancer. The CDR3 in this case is CAWSVDRGNIQYF. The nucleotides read TGTGCCTGGAGTGTAGACAGGGGGAACATTCAGTACTTC.